This T cell receptor (beta chain) emerged from a study of patients and donors after allogeneic stem cell transplantation. Unmatched junction bases numbered 9, after V lost 5 bases and J lost 8 bases. Germline CDR1 reads SEHNR; CDR2 reads FQNEAQ (reference sequence). There are 16 residues in the CDR3. MiXCR was run by TCRdb on the RT-PCR reads, yielding one entry per CDR3 protein. Among 920,000 or so distinct CDR3 sequences listed, about 20% were seen once. The chain recombines TRBV7-9 with TRBJ2-1; 13 bases are a match to TRBD2. The sequenced sample was blood, either unsorted or a sorted T cell fraction (not recorded which). This receptor was obtained from a human donor who was either an allogeneic HSCT recipient or a stem cell or donor lymphocyte infusion donor (not recorded which). It is not recorded whose cells these are; they may come from a transplant donor. CDR3 region: CASSPRGTSGIDEQFF. Written as DNA, the CDR3 is TGTGCCAGCAGCCCCCGCGGGACTAGCGGGATCGATGAGCAGTTCTTC.